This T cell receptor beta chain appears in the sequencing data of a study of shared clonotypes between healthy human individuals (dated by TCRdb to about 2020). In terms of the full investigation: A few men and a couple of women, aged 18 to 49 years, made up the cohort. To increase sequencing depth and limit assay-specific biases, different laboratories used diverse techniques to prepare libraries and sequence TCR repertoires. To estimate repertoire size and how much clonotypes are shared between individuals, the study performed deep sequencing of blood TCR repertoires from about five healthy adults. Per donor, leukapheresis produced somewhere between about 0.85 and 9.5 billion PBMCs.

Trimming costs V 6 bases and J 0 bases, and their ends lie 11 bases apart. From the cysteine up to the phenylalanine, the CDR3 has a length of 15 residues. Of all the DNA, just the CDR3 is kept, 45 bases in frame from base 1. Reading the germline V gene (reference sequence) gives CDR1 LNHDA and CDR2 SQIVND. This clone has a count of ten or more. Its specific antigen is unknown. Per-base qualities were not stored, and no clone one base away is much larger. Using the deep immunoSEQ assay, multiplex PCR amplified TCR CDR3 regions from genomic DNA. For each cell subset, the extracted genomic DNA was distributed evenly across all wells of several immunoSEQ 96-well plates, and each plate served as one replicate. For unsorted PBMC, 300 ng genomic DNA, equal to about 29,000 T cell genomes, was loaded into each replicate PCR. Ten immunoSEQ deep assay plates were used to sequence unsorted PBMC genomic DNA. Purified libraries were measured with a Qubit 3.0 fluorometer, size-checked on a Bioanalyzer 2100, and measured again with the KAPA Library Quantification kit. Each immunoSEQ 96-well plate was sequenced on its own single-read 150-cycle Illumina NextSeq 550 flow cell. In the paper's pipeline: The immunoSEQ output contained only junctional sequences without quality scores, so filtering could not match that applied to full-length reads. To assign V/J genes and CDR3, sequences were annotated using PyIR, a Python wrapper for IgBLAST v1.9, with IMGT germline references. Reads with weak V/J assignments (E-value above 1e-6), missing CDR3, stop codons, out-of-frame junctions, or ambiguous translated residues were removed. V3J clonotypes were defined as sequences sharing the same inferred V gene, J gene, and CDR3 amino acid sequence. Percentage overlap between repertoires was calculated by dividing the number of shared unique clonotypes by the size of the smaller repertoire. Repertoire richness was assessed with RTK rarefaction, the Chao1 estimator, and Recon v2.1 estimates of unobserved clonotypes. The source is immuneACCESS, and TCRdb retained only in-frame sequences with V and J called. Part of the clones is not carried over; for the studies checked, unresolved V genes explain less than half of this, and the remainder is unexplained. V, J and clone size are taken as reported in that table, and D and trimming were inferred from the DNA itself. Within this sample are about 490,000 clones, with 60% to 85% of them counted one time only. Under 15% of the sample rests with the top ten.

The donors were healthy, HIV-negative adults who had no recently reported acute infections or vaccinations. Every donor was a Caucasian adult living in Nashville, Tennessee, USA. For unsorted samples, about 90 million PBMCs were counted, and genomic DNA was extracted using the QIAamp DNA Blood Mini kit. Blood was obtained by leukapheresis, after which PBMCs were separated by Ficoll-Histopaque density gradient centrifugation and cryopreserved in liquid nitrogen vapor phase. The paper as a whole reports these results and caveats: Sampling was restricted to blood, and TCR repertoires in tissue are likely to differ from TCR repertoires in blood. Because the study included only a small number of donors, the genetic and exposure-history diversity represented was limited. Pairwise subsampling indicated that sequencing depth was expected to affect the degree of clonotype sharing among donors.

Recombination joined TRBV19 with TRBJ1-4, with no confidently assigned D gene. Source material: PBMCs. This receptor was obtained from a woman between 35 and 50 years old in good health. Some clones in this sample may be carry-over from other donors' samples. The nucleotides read TGTGCCAGTAGGACCGCCGGGGCAACTAATGAAAAACTGTTTTTT. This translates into CASRTAGATNEKLFF. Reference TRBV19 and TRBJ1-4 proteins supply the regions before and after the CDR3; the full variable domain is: DGGITQSPKYLFRKEGQNVTLSCEQNLNHDAMYWYRQDPGQGLRLIYYSQIVNDFQKGDIAEGYSVSREKKESFPLTVTSAQKNPTAFYLCASRTAGATNEKLFFGSGTQLSVL.